The 10 T cell receptor beta chains given below trace back to one sample, sequenced in a study of T cell repertoires in cytomegalovirus infection (dated by TCRdb to 2018 to 2020). The instrument given in TCRdb is Illumina HiSeq 1500. TCRdb's own reprocessing of the public reads used fastp at Q25 and MiXCR and kept productive beta chains. Duplicate CDR3 protein sequences are folded into a single record with the most common DNA and genes. This sample holds 630,000 or so distinct CDR3 sequences; 20% to 25% were observed only once. The top ten hold less than 10% of the sample. The source material was CD8+ T cells from PBMCs. These receptors were taken from a human donor in good health (CMV status not recorded). Some clones in this sample may be carry-over from other donors' samples.

The J gene is TRBJ2-1, the V gene TRBV4-2; the D gene could be TRBD1 or TRBD2 (7 bases each). Trimming took 5 bases from V and 7 from J, leaving 21 bases between them. CDR1 LGHNA and CDR2 YNFKEQ come from the germline V gene. CDR3 size: 16 residues. CDR3 bases: TGTGCCAGCAGCGCCCCGAGATACAGGGGAGGGAATGAGCAGTTCTTC. Translated: CASSAPRYRGGNEQFF.

On this clonotype itself: At one end the junction does not follow the germline gene, possibly because of a read error. The chain employs TRBV25-1 and TRBJ2-3, with D unresolved. CDR3 length: 13 residues. The germline V gene encodes CDR1 MGHDK and CDR2 SYGVNS. CDR3 DNA sequence: TGTGCCAGCAGCGGTGGATACACAGTTACGCAGTATTTT. Translation gives CASSGGYTVTQYF.

This clonotype was recorded a few times. This chain connects TRBV4-1 to TRBJ2-4; 9 nucleotides agree with TRBD1. The ends lost 1 base at V and 4 bases at J; junction bases unmatched: 2. The CDR3 consists of 15 residues. Germline CDR1 and CDR2: MGHRA and YSYEKL. Here the CDR3 DNA reads TGCGCCAGCAGCCAAGGAGGGACAGGGAAAAACATTCAGTACTTC. Translated, it gives CASSQGGTGKNIQYF.

This clonotype came up many times. The chain recombines TRBV11-3 with TRBJ2-3; TRBD1 agrees at 9 bases. The CDR3 is made up of 15 amino acids. Germline V gene sequence: CDR1 SGHNT, CDR2 YENEEA. The V and J ends lost 3 bases and 4 bases, in that order; junction bases with no gene match: 5. The CDR3, as DNA: TGTGCCAGCAGCTTGAGGAGACAGGGGGCAGATACGCAGTATTTT. Translating it yields CASSLRRQGADTQYF. Full variable domain (rest looked up from reference TRBV11-3 and TRBJ2-3): EAGVVQSPRYKIIEKKQPVAFWCNPISGHNTLYWYLQNLGQGPELLIRYENEEAVDDSQLPKDRFSAERLKGVDSTLKIQPAELGDSAVYLCASSLRRQGADTQYFGPGTRLTVL.

This clonotype was seen repeatedly, ten times or more. V is TRBV7-2 and J is TRBJ2-3, with 11 positions matching TRBD2. Germline V gene data show CDR1 as SGHTA and CDR2 as FQGNSA. The V and J ends lost 3 bases and 0 bases, in that order; junction bases with no gene match: 8. This CDR3 is 18 amino acids long. The CDR3 sequence: CASSFTSGGSRSTDTQYF. Here the CDR3 DNA reads TGTGCCAGCAGCTTCACTAGCGGGGGCTCTAGAAGCACAGATACGCAGTATTTT.

The chain is built from TRBV20-1 and TRBJ1-6; no clear D. CDR1 and CDR2 from the germline V gene are DFQATT and SNEGSKA (reference sequence). The V end lost 0 bases, the J end lost 0 bases, and 9 bases lay between the germline ends. This CDR3 has 16 amino acids. The CDR3 protein is CSARDLEVSYNSPLHF. CDR3 DNA: TGCAGTGCTAGAGATCTAGAGGTCTCCTATAATTCACCCCTCCACTTT.

The CDR3 DNA reads as TGTGCCAGCAGTTTTGGGCGGGACGGATATGGCTACACCTTC. Protein sequence: CASSFGRDGYGYTF. The chain recombines TRBV28 with TRBJ1-2, with D perhaps matching TRBD1 (5 bases). V lost 3 bases to trimming and J lost 5 bases, with 13 bases between them. The germline V gene encodes CDR1 MDHEN and CDR2 SYDVKM. The length of the CDR3 is 14 residues.

The chain has TRBV6-5 and TRBJ2-1, with 7 bases aligning to TRBD1. The germline CDR1 and CDR2 sequences are MNHEY and SVGAGI. This CDR3 spans 15 amino acids. V trimming: 5 bases; J trimming: 0 bases; junction bases outside the gene matches: 4. The CDR3 nucleotides read TGTGCCAGCAGTCTCTACAGGGGCTCCTACAATGAGCAGTTCTTC. Translating it yields CASSLYRGSYNEQFF.

The chain uses TRBV7-9 and TRBJ1-1, with D possibly matching TRBD1 (5 bases). Between the trimmed V and J ends, which lost 4 bases and 6 bases, there was a span of 9 bases. Germline CDR1 reads SEHNR; CDR2 reads FQNEAQ (reference sequence). This CDR3 comprises 12 residues. Here the CDR3 DNA reads TGTGCCAGCAGCTCTCCGGGGGCTGAAGCTTTCTTT. This codes for CASSSPGAEAFF.

This rearrangement joins TRBV28 to TRBJ2-7, with a possible D match to TRBD2 (6 bases). The ends were cut back, 6 bases at V and 2 bases at J, with 23 bases in the middle. The CDR3 covers 17 residues. Per the germline V gene, CDR1 is MDHEN and CDR2 is SYDVKM. The CDR3 bases are TGTGCCAGCAGGCGACGGTTGGGGGGAGGACGAACCTACGAGCAGTACGTC. This gives the protein CASRRRLGGGRTYEQYV.